This passage covers 8 T cell receptor beta chains from one sample sequenced in a study of cytomegalovirus exposure and HLA in healthy donors (dated by TCRdb to the late 2010s). Preparation of the library involved the immunoSEQ multiplex PCR assay. For the multiplex PCR, a mixture combining 60 forward primers for TCR Vbeta segments and 13 reverse primers for TCR Jbeta segments was used. Here the immuneACCESS table is served through TCRdb, limited to in-frame sequences with V and J called. Missing clones are a known gap in these copies; in checked studies unresolved V genes cover under half, and the rest lacks a known reason. The sample table records about 140,000 clones; around 82% of these occur just once. The ten biggest clones cover about 2.2% of the sample. What was sequenced was PBMCs. The receptors shown here come from a man aged 50-60 years in good health and CMV-seronegative.

The V and J genes are TRBV2 and TRBJ2-3, with 14 nucleotides matching TRBD2. Germline V CDR1 and CDR2: SNHLY, FYNNEI. The CDR3 runs 15 residues. Trimming at V came to 4 bases and at J to 5 bases, leaving 2 bases not matched to a gene. In DNA form, the CDR3 reads TGTGCCAGCAGTGGACTAGCGGGAGGGGAAGATACGCAGTATTTT. It translates to CASSGLAGGEDTQYF.

A word on this clone: Sequence at one end of the junction differs from germline and may be a read error. The rearrangement uses TRBV6-1 and TRBJ1-1, with D maybe TRBD1 (6 bases). This CDR3 spans 15 amino acids. The V gene's germline CDR1 is MNHNS and CDR2 SASEGT. The CDR3 loop is CAGSEDQGFPVEAFF. CDR3 nucleotide sequence: TGTGCCGGCAGTGAAGATCAGGGGTTCCCTGTTGAAGCTTTCTTT.

This clone was observed a handful of times. The gene calls are TRBV5-1 and TRBJ2-7; TRBD2 might be the D (5 bases). V was pared by 0 bases and J by 5 bases, with 6 bases between. Germline loops: CDR1 SGHRS, CDR2 YFSETQ. This CDR3 has 12 amino acids. The chain's CDR3 is CASSLVANEQYF. CDR3 sequence (DNA): TGCGCCAGCAGCTTGGTAGCGAACGAGCAGTACTTC.

This clone was counted once. This chain connects TRBV7-2 to TRBJ1-6, with a tentative D call TRBD1 (6 bases). Trimming shortened V by 0 bases and J by 8 bases, and 14 bases separated the two germline ends. The CDR3 contains 16 residues. Germline lookup yields CDR1 SGHTA and CDR2 FQGNSA. DNA of the CDR3: TGTGCCAGCAGCTTAGCCACAGGGTCTCCGCATTCACCCCTCCACTTT. Translation: CASSLATGSPHSPLHF. Full variable domain (missing parts from reference TRBV7-2 and TRBJ1-6): GAGVSQSPSNKVTEKGKDVELRCDPISGHTALYWYRQSLGQGLEFLIYFQGNSAPDKSGLPSDRFSAERTGGSVSTLTIQRTQQEDSAVYLCASSLATGSPHSPLHFGNGTRLTVT.

The V gene is TRBV12-5, the J gene TRBJ2-5, with D maybe TRBD2 (5 bases). Trimming took 5 bases from V and 3 from J, leaving 16 bases between them. The CDR3 runs to 15 residues. Germline V gives CDR1 LGHNT, CDR2 FRNRAP. In DNA, the CDR3 is TGTGCTAGTGGTCAACCCTCGACGAGGGAAGAGACCCAGTACTTC. This codes for CASGQPSTREETQYF.

V and J are TRBV18 and TRBJ1-1; no reliable D call. Deletions cut 3 bases from V and 2 bases from J, with 10 bases between. The germline gives CDR1 KGHSH, CDR2 LQKENI. The CDR3 runs 14 residues. The CDR3 DNA follows: TGTGCCAGCTCACCTATCCAGGAAAACACTGAAGCTTTCTTT. Translation gives CASSPIQENTEAFF.

The J gene is TRBJ2-7, the V gene TRBV6-1; perhaps TRBD2 as D (6 bases). CDR3 size: 15 residues. CDR1 is MNHNS, CDR2 SASEGT, per germline. Trimming cost V 6 bases and J 7 bases, with 22 bases left between them. Written as DNA, the CDR3 is TGTGCCAGCAGGGGGGAGGCTAAACGGGAGAGTGAGCAGTACTTC. It translates to CASRGEAKRESEQYF.

This rearrangement joins TRBV27 to TRBJ1-2, with 7 bases matching TRBD1. J lost 2 bases, V lost 4 bases, and 7 bases had no gene match. The V gene's germline CDR1 is MNHEY and CDR2 SMNVEV (reference sequence). This CDR3 region has 15 residues. CDR3 region: CASSSTGARNYGYTF. In nucleotides, the CDR3 is TGTGCCAGCAGTTCCACAGGGGCGAGAAACTATGGCTACACCTTC.